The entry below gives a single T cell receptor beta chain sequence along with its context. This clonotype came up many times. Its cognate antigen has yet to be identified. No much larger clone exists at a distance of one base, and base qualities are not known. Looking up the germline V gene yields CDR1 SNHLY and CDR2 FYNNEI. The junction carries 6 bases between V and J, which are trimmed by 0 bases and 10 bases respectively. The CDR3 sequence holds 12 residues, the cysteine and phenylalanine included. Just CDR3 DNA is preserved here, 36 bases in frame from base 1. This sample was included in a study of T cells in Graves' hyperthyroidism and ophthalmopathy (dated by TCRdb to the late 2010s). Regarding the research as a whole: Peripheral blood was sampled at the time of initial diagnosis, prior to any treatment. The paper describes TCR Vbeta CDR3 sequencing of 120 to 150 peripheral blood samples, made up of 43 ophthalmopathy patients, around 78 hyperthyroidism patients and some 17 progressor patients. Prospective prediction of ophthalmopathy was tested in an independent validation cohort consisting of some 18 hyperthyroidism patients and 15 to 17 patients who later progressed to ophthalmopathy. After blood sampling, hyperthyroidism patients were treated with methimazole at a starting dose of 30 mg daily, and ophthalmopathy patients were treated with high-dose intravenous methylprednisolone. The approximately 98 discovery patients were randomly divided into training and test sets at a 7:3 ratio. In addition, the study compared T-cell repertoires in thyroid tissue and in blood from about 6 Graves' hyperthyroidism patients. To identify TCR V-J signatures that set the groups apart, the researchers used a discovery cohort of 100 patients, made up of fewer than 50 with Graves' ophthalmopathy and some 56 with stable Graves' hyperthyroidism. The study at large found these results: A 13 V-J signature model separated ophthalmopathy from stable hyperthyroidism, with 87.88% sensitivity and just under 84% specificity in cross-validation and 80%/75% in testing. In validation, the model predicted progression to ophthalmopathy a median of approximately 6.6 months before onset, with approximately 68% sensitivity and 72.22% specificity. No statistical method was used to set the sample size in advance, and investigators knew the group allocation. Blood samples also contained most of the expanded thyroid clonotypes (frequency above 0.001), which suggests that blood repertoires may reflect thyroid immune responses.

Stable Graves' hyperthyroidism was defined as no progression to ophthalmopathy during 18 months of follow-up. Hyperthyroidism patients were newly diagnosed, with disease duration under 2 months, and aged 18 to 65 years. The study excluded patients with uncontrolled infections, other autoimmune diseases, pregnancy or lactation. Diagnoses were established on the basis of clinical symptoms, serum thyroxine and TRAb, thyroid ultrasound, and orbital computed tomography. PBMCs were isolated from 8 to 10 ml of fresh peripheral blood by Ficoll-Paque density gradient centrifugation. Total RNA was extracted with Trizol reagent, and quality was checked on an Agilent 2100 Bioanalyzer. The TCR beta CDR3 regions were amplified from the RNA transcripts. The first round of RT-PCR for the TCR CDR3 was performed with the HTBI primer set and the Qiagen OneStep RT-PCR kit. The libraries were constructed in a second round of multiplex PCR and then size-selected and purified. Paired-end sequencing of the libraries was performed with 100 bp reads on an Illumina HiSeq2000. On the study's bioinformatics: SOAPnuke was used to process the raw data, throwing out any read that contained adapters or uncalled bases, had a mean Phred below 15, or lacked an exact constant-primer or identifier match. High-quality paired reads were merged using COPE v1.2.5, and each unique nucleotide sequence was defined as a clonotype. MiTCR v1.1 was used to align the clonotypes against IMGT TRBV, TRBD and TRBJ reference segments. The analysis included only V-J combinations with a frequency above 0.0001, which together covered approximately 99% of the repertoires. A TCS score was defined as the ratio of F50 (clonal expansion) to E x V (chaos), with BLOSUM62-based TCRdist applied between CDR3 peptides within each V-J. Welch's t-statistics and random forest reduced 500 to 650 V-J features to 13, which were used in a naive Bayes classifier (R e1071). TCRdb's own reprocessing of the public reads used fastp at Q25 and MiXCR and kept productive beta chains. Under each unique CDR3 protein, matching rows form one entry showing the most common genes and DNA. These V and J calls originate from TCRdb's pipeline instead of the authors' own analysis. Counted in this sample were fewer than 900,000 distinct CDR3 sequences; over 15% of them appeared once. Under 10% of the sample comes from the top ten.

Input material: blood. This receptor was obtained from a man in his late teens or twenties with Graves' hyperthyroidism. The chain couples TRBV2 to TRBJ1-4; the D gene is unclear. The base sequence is TGTGCCAGCAGTGAAGCGCGGGGAAAACTGTTTTTT. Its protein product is CASSEARGKLFF.